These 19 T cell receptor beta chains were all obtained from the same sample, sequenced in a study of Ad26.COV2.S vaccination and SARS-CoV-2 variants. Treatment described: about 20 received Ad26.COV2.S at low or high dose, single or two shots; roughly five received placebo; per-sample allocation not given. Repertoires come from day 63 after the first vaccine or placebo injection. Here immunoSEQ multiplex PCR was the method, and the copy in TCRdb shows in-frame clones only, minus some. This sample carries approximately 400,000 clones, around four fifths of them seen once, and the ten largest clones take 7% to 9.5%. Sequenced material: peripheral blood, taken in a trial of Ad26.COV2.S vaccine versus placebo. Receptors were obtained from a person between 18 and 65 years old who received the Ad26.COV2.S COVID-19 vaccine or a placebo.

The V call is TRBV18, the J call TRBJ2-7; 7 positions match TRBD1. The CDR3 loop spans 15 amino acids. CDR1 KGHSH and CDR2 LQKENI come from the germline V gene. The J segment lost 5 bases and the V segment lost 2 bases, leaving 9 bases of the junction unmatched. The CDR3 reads CASSPTGVGSNEQYF. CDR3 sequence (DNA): TGTGCCAGCTCACCAACAGGGGTAGGGTCTAACGAGCAGTACTTC.

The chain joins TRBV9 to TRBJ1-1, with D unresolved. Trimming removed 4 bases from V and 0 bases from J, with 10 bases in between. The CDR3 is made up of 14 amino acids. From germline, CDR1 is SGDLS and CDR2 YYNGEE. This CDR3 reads CASSPAPMNTEAFF. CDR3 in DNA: TGTGCCAGCAGCCCGGCTCCGATGAACACTGAAGCTTTCTTT.

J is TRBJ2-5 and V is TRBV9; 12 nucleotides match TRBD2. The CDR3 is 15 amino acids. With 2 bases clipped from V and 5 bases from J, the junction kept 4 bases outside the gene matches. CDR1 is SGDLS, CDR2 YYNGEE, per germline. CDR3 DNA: TGTGCCAGCAGCGTTACTAGCGGGAGGCACGAGACCCAGTACTTC. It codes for CASSVTSGRHETQYF.

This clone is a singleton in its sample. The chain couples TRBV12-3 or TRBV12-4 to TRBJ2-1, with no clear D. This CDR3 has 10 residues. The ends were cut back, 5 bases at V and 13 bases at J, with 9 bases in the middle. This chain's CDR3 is CASSGRQQFF. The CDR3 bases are TGTGCCAGCAGTGGCAGGCAACAGTTCTTC.

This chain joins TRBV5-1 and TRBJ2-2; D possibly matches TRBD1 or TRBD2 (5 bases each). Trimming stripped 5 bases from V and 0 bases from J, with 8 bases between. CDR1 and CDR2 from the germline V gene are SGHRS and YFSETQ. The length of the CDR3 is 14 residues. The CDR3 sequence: CASSMGANTGELFF. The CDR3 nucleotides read TGCGCCAGCAGTATGGGGGCGAACACCGGGGAGCTGTTTTTT.

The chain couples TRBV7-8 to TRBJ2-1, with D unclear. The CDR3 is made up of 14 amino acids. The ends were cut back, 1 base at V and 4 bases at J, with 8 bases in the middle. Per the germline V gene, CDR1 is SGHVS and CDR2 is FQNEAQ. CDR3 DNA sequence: TGTGCCAGCAGCTTAGTAGGTGGGTACAATGAGCAGTTCTTC. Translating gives CASSLVGGYNEQFF. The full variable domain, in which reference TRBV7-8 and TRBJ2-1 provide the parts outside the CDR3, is GAGVSQSPRYKVAKRGQDVALRCDPISGHVSLFWYQQALGQGPEFLTYFQNEAQLDKSGLPSDRFFAERPEGSVSTLKIQRTQQEDSAVYLCASSLVGGYNEQFFGPGTRLTVL.

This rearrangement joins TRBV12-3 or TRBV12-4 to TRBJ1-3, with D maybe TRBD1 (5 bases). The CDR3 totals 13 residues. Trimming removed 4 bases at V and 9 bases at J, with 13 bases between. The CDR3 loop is CASSSNRRGTIYF. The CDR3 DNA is TGTGCCAGCAGTTCGAACAGGCGAGGCACCATATATTTT.

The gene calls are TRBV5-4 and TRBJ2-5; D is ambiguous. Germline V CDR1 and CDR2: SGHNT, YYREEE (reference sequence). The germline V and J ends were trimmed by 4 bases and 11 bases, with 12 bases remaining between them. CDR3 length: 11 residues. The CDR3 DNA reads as TGTGCCAGCAGCCTTGGACCACTTCAGTACTTC. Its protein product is CASSLGPLQYF. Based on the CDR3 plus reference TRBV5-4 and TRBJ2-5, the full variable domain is ETGVTQSPTHLIKTRGQQVTLRCSSQSGHNTVSWYQQALGQGPQFIFQYYREEENGRGNFPPRFSGLQFPNYSSELNVNALELDDSALYLCASSLGPLQYFGPGTRLLVL.

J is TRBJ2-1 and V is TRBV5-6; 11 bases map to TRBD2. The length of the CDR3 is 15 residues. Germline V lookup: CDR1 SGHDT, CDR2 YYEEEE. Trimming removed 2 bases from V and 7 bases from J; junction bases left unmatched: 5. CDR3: CASSFQRLAGNEQFF. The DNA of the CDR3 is TGTGCCAGCAGCTTCCAACGACTAGCGGGGAATGAGCAGTTCTTC.

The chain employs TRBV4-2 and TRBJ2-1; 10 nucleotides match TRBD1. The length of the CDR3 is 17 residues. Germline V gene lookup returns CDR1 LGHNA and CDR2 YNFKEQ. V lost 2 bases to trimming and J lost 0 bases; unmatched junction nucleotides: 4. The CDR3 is CASSQLRDRGSYNEQFF. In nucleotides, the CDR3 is TGTGCCAGCAGCCAACTGCGGGACAGGGGCTCCTACAATGAGCAGTTCTTC.

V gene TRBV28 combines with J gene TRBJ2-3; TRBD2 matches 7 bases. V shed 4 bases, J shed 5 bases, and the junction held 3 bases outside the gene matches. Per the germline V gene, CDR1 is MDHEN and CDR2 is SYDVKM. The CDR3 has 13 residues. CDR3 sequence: CASSYPGGDTQYF. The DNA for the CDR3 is TGTGCCAGCAGTTACCCGGGAGGAGATACGCAGTATTTT.

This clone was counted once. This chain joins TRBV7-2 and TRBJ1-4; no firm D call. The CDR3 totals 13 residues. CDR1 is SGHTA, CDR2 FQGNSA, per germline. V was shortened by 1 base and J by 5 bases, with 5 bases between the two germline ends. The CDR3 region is CASSLGLNEKLFF. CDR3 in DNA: TGTGCCAGCAGCTTAGGCCTGAATGAAAAACTGTTTTTT.

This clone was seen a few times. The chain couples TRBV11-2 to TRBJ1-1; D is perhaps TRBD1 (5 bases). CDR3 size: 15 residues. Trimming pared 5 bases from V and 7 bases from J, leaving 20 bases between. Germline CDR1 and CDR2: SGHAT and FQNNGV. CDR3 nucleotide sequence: TGTGCCAGCAGCCAGAGCCCGCAGCTTAGGGGTGAAGCTTTCTTT. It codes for CASSQSPQLRGEAFF. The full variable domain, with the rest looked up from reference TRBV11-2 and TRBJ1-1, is EAGVAQSPRYKIIEKRQSVAFWCNPISGHATLYWYQQILGQGPKLLIQFQNNGVVDDSQLPKDRFSAERLKGVDSTLKIQPAKLEDSAVYLCASSQSPQLRGEAFFGQGTRLTVV.

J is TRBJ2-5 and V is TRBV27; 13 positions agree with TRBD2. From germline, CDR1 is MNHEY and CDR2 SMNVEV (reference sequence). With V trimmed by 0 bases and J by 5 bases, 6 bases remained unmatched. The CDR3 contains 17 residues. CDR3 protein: CASSLSVGLAGAETQYF. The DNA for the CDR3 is TGTGCCAGCAGTTTATCGGTCGGACTAGCGGGAGCGGAGACCCAGTACTTC.

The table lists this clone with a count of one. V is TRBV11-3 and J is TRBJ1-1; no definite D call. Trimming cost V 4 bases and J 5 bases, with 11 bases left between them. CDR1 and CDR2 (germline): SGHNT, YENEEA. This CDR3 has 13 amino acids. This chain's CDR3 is CASSYLGRTEAFF. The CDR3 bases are TGTGCCAGCAGCTACCTTGGGAGGACTGAAGCTTTCTTT.

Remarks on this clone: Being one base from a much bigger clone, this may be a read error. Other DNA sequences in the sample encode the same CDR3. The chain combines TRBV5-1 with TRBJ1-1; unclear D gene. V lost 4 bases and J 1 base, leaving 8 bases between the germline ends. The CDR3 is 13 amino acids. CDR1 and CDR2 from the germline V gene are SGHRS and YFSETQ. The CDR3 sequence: CASSPDGNTEAFF. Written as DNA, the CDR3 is TGCGCCAGCAGCCCTGACGGGAACACTGAAGCTTTCTTT.

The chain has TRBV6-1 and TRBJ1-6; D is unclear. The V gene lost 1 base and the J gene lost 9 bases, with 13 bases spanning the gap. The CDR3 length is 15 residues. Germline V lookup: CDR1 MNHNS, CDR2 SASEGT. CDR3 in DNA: TGTGCCAGCAGTGAAGGCCCCTACCTTGGTTCACCCCTCCACTTT. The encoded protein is CASSEGPYLGSPLHF.

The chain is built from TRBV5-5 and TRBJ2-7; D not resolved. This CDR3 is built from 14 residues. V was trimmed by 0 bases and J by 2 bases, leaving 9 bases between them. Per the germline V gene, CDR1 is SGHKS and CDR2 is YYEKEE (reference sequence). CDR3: CASSLGRRAYEQYF. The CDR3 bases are TGTGCCAGCAGCTTGGGTAGACGGGCCTACGAGCAGTACTTC.

For the CDR3, the DNA is TGCGCCAGCATTAAAATCGGGACGACGAACATTCAGTACTTC. It is translated as CASIKIGTTNIQYF. V and J are TRBV10-1 and TRBJ2-4; D is possibly TRBD1 or TRBD2 (5 bases each). Germline V gives CDR1 WNHNN, CDR2 SYGVQD (reference sequence). The CDR3 length is 14 residues. V lost 7 bases, J lost 7 bases, and 17 bases lay in between.